Each of the 3 T cell receptor beta chains below was sequenced from the same sample in a study of CD8 T cells in ankylosing spondylitis. Regarding the study as a whole: Seemingly characteristic of ankylosing spondylitis blood was a TCR beta motif consisting of under 10 highly homologous variants.

The antigens of these receptors remain unknown. TCRdb independently ran MiXCR on the 5' RACE reads; one entry per CDR3 protein. The sample consists of over 700,000 distinct CDR3 sequences, around 19% of them appearing once. Material: blood, either unsorted or a sorted T cell fraction (not recorded which). The source is a male donor with ankylosing spondylitis.

The sample holds a few counts of this clonotype. This chain joins TRBV28 and TRBJ2-6, with D perhaps matching TRBD1 (6 bases). This CDR3 has 17 residues. Germline CDR1 and CDR2: MDHEN and SYDVKM. V lost 6 bases and J lost 1, with 16 bases in between. The CDR3 spells CASRKGESWSGANVLTF. The CDR3 DNA reads as TGTGCCAGCAGGAAGGGGGAGTCCTGGTCTGGGGCCAACGTCCTGACTTTC.

The genes are TRBV2 and TRBJ2-2; no clear D. V was trimmed by 7 bases and J by 1 base, leaving 7 bases between them. CDR1 SNHLY and CDR2 FYNNEI come from the germline V gene. This CDR3 contains 13 residues. The CDR3 DNA reads TGTGCCAGCATCGGCCGGAACACCGGGGAGCTGTTTTTT. Translating it yields CASIGRNTGELFF.

The rearrangement links TRBV7-6 to TRBJ2-7; 12 nucleotides match TRBD2. The CDR3 runs 15 residues. V lost 4 bases and J lost 7; bases outside the gene matches: 8. The germline V gene encodes CDR1 SGHVS and CDR2 FNYEAQ. CDR3 sequence reads: CASSSLAGGRGEQYF. CDR3 DNA: TGTGCCAGCAGCTCCCTAGCGGGAGGGCGCGGGGAGCAGTACTTC.